This is a list of T cell receptor beta chains from one sample in a study of control samples from healthy donors and cancer patients. Here immunoSEQ multiplex PCR was the method, and the copy in TCRdb shows in-frame clones only, minus some. This table holds about 170,000 clones, 93% found once. The sample was blood. The origin of the receptors is a woman aged 60-75 years in good health. Both conserved end residues are part of each CDR3.

V gene | CDR3 protein
TRBV6-4 | CASSDSGGANEQFF
TRBV19 | CASSQGVSTNEKLFF
TRBV24-1 | CATSDPFGSTEAFF
TRBV6-2/TRBV6-3 | CASSFTGELFF
TRBV6-2/TRBV6-3 | CASSKPPRDEQYF
TRBV7-6 | CASSEGTSGGAWETQYF
TRBV7-6 | CASSAQLPGQGPYEQYF
TRBV29-1 | CSVEDRGSYGYTF
TRBV19 | CASRLDSSYNSPLHF
TRBV6-6 | CASIKPGTGANTEAFF